The next 23 T cell receptor beta chains were all read from a single sample in a study of identical twins (dated by TCRdb to the mid-2010s). Library method: 5' RACE. Data came from an Illumina HiSeq 2000. TCRdb reprocessing: public reads trimmed at Q25 with fastp, clones called with MiXCR, in-frame beta chains kept. Each entry is one CDR3 protein sequence, shown with its most common DNA and genes. A total of fewer than 650,000 distinct CDR3 sequences appear in this sample, around 7.5% of them only once. Less than 2% of the sample belongs to the ten largest clones. A further study also used this sample, focusing on yellow fever vaccine responses in identical twins.

The specimen was PBMCs. All receptors come from a woman between 18 and 30 years old in good health.

The sample holds many counts of this clonotype. The chain is built from TRBV5-1 and TRBJ2-2; the D gene is possibly TRBD1 (5 bases). The germline V gene encodes CDR1 SGHRS and CDR2 YFSETQ. CDR3 length: 15 amino acids. Trimming pared 1 base from V and 1 base from J, leaving 8 bases between. The CDR3 sequence is CASSLWGENTGELFF. DNA for the CDR3: TGCGCCAGCAGCTTGTGGGGCGAGAACACCGGGGAGCTGTTTTTT.

This clonotype was seen a handful of times. The chain employs TRBV20-1 and TRBJ2-3; D ambiguous. The CDR3 extends over 13 amino acids. V shed 6 bases and J shed 2 bases, with 12 bases lying between them. Germline values: CDR1 DFQATT, CDR2 SNEGSKA (reference sequence). The CDR3 sequence is CSAKSTPTDTQYF. In DNA, the CDR3 is TGCAGTGCAAAGAGCACGCCCACAGATACGCAGTATTTT.

The sample holds a few counts of this clonotype. J is TRBJ2-3 and V is TRBV29-1; TRBD2 agrees at 7 bases. Germline CDR1 SQVTM, CDR2 ANQGSEA. Losses at the gene ends were 5 bases for V and 0 bases for J; bases not matched to a gene: 8. This CDR3 spans 15 amino acids. CDR3 loop: CSVSNGRLSTDTQYF. In DNA, the CDR3 is TGCAGCGTTTCTAACGGGAGGCTGAGCACAGATACGCAGTATTTT.

The V gene is TRBV2, the J gene TRBJ2-2; 8 nucleotides line up with TRBD1. Losses at the gene ends were 4 bases for V and 6 bases for J; bases not matched to a gene: 7. Germline lookup yields CDR1 SNHLY and CDR2 FYNNEI. The CDR3 contains 15 residues. The CDR3 protein is CASSAGQGWAGELFF. CDR3 DNA: TGTGCCAGCAGTGCCGGACAGGGATGGGCCGGGGAGCTGTTTTTT.

This clonotype was recorded a few times. The chain recombines TRBV6-2 or TRBV6-3 with TRBJ2-7, with 10 bases that match TRBD1. Germline V gene data show CDR1 as MNHEY and CDR2 as SVGEGT. This CDR3 is 13 amino acids long. V shed 4 bases and J 3 bases; nucleotides not matched to a gene: 0. The chain's CDR3 is CASSWTGGYEQYV. DNA for the CDR3: TGTGCCAGCAGTTGGACAGGGGGCTACGAGCAGTACGTC.

The V gene is TRBV4-2, the J gene TRBJ2-3; a weak D match, TRBD1 (6 bases). Germline V gene lookup returns CDR1 LGHNA and CDR2 YNFKEQ. Trimming removed 4 bases at V and 8 bases at J, with 22 bases between. The CDR3 extends over 16 amino acids. CDR3 coding DNA: TGTGCCAGCAGCCCCAGGGGCGGAACTGCCCCAGGTACGCAGTATTTT. This sequence encodes CASSPRGGTAPGTQYF.

The gene calls are TRBV20-1 and TRBJ1-2; no reliable D call. The CDR3 is 13 amino acids. From germline, CDR1 is DFQATT and CDR2 SNEGSKA (reference sequence). Trimming removed 0 bases from V and 4 bases from J, with 9 bases in between. CDR3 DNA sequence: TGCAGTGCTAGAGAAACGCGGCTCTATGGCTACACCTTC. It encodes CSARETRLYGYTF.

There are many counts of this clonotype. The genes are TRBV20-1 and TRBJ1-1; D is possibly TRBD1 (6 bases). CDR1 is DFQATT and CDR2 is SNEGSKA in the germline V gene (reference sequence). The germline V and J ends were trimmed by 1 base and 1 base, with 19 bases remaining between them. The CDR3 totals 17 residues. The chain's CDR3 is CSARGGGKVAENTEAFF. In DNA, the CDR3 is TGCAGTGCTAGAGGGGGGGGCAAGGTAGCCGAGAACACTGAAGCTTTCTTT.

This chain uses TRBV4-2 with TRBJ2-3; D remains ambiguous. Per germline, CDR1 LGHNA and CDR2 YNFKEQ. V was shortened by 0 bases and J by 4 bases, with 5 bases between the two germline ends. The CDR3 covers 13 residues. CDR3 loop: CASSQDLADTQYF. Written as DNA, the CDR3 is TGTGCCAGCAGCCAAGATCTGGCAGATACGCAGTATTTT.

There are many counts of this clonotype. The chain carries TRBV5-1 and TRBJ2-4; TRBD1 matches 7 bases. V shed 4 bases and J 9 bases; nucleotides not matched to a gene: 10. CDR1 is SGHRS and CDR2 is YFSETQ in the germline V gene. The CDR3 has 14 amino acids. The CDR3 sequence: CASSTGTVQSIQYF. CDR3 nucleotides: TGCGCCAGCAGCACCGGGACAGTTCAAAGCATTCAGTACTTC.

This clonotype was observed a few times. This rearrangement joins TRBV20-1 to TRBJ1-1; possibly TRBD1 for D (5 bases). Trimming stripped 1 base from V and 6 bases from J, with 9 bases between. This CDR3 contains 12 residues. Germline-derived CDR1 and CDR2 are DFQATT and SNEGSKA (reference sequence). The CDR3 loop is CSARVHRPEAFF. The CDR3 DNA is TGCAGTGCTAGAGTTCACAGGCCTGAAGCTTTCTTT.

The V call is TRBV5-1, the J call TRBJ2-5; D not resolved. In germline, CDR1 is SGHRS, CDR2 YFSETQ. The germline V and J ends were trimmed by 0 bases and 5 bases, with 11 bases remaining between them. CDR3 length: 14 residues. CDR3 sequence: CASSLALQAETQYF. The DNA for the CDR3 is TGCGCCAGCAGCTTGGCCTTGCAGGCGGAGACCCAGTACTTC.

This clonotype was recorded many times. The chain couples TRBV12-3 or TRBV12-4 to TRBJ2-7; D perhaps matches TRBD2 (5 bases). The V and J ends lost 10 bases and 2 bases respectively, with 15 bases between them. CDR3 length equals 13 residues. The DNA of the CDR3 is TGTGCCACCAACCGGGATACGGCCTACGAGCAGTACTTC. Translating it yields CATNRDTAYEQYF.

This chain links TRBV20-1 with TRBJ2-1; the match to TRBD2 covers 7 bases. V lost 3 bases and J lost 9; bases outside the gene matches: 11. CDR1 is DFQATT and CDR2 is SNEGSKA in the germline V gene (reference sequence). The CDR3 is 14 residues long. The CDR3 coding sequence is TGCAGTGCTAGGGCCGCCGGGAGGCTCGCTGAGCAGTTCTTC. Translated, it gives CSARAAGRLAEQFF.

In this sample, this clonotype turned up a few times. J is TRBJ2-7 and V is TRBV20-1; D assignment may be TRBD1 or TRBD2 (6 bases each). CDR3 length: 14 residues. Germline CDR1 and CDR2: DFQATT and SNEGSKA (reference sequence). V gave up 2 bases and J gave up 2 bases, with 13 bases separating them. The CDR3 DNA is TGCAGTGCTAGACGGGGGCAGGGTCCCTACGAGCAGTACTTC. As protein: CSARRGQGPYEQYF.

This clonotype was seen ten or more times. The J gene is TRBJ1-4, the V gene TRBV20-1, with D perhaps TRBD1 (5 bases). Trimming took 6 bases from V and 7 from J, leaving 12 bases between them. CDR1 and CDR2 from the germline V gene are DFQATT and SNEGSKA (reference sequence). The CDR3 length is 12 residues. CDR3 sequence (DNA): TGCAGTGCGCGGGGGTTCGGTGAAAAACTGTTTTTT. Its protein is CSARGFGEKLFF.

This sequence joins TRBV28 and TRBJ2-7; D assignment may be TRBD1 or TRBD2 (6 bases each). The CDR3 has 14 residues. V lost 7 bases and J 7 bases, leaving 20 bases between the germline ends. CDR1 MDHEN and CDR2 SYDVKM come from the germline V gene. The CDR3 here is CASNQRTGAWEQYF. The CDR3 nucleotides are TGTGCCAGCAATCAGCGGACGGGGGCCTGGGAGCAGTACTTC.

This clonotype has a handful of counts. The chain couples TRBV15 to TRBJ2-7; no reliable D call. Germline lookup yields CDR1 LNHNV and CDR2 YYDKDF (reference sequence). This CDR3 is built from 15 residues. Trimming removed 0 bases at V and 2 bases at J, with 11 bases between. The CDR3 loop reads CATSRDLGSTYEQYV. Here the CDR3 DNA reads TGTGCCACCAGCAGAGATCTGGGCAGTACCTACGAGCAGTACGTC.

This clonotype has only a few counts. The chain combines TRBV5-1 with TRBJ2-3; D gene uncertain. Germline V lookup: CDR1 SGHRS, CDR2 YFSETQ. The CDR3 is 16 residues long. The V end lost 2 bases, the J end lost 1 base, and 14 bases lay between the germline ends. CDR3 nucleotides: TGCGCCAGCAGCTTTTCGTCGAGTTTGGGCACAGATACGCAGTATTTT. Protein: CASSFSSSLGTDTQYF.

Notes on this clonotype: A much larger clone sits a single nucleotide away, making a read error possible. J is TRBJ1-6 and V is TRBV5-1; no reliable D call. The V and J ends lost 4 bases and 8 bases respectively, with 10 bases between them. CDR1 SGHRS and CDR2 YFSETQ come from the germline V gene. The CDR3 is made up of 13 amino acids. CDR3 sequence (DNA): TGCGCCAGCAGCACCAGTCAGGATTCACCCCTCCACTTT. This translates into CASSTSQDSPLHF. The whole variable domain, filled in from reference TRBV5-1 and TRBJ1-6, reads KAGVTQTPRYLIKTRGQQVTLSCSPISGHRSVSWYQQTPGQGLQFLFEYFSETQRNKGNFPGRFSGRQFSNSRSEMNVSTLELGDSALYLCASSTSQDSPLHFGNGTRLTVT.

The chain employs TRBV20-1 and TRBJ1-6; TRBD1 agrees at 8 bases. Germline values: CDR1 DFQATT, CDR2 SNEGSKA (reference sequence). V was clipped by 1 base and J by 7 bases; unmatched bases: 6. The CDR3 extends over 15 amino acids. The CDR3 nucleotides read TGCAGTGCTAGAGCACAGGGGGTAGGGAATTCACCCCTCCACTTT. Its protein product is CSARAQGVGNSPLHF.

The chain employs TRBV24-1 and TRBJ2-2; D uncertain. The CDR3 is 14 residues long. V gave up 6 bases and J gave up 2 bases, with 9 bases separating them. CDR1 and CDR2 from the germline V gene are KGHDR and SFDVKD. The CDR3 sequence: CATSHRHNTGELFF. In DNA form, the CDR3 reads TGTGCCACCAGTCACCGACATAACACCGGGGAGCTGTTTTTT.

This clonotype was seen ten or more times. The chain couples TRBV12-3 or TRBV12-4 to TRBJ2-7; no definite D call. Trimming shortened V by 6 bases and J by 6 bases, and 12 bases separated the two germline ends. CDR3 length: 12 amino acids. CDR3 nucleotides: TGTGCCAGCAGCCCCGCCTCTGTCGAGCAGTACTTC. Its translation is CASSPASVEQYF.